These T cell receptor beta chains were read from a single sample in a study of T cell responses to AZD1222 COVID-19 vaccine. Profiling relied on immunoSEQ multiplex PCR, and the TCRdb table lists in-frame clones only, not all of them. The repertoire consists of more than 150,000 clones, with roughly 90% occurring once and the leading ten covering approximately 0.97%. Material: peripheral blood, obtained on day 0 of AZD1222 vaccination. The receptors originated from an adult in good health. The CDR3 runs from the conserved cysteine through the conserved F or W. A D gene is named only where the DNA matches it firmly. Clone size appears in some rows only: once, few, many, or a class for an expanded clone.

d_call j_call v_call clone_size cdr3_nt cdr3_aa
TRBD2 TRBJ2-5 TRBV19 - TGTGCCAGTAGTATGTTAACGGGAGGGTCGGTAGAGACCCAGTACTTC CASSMLTGGSVETQYF
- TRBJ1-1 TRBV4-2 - TGTGCCAGCAGCCAAGGAGGAGGGCAATCCACTGAAGCTTTCTTT CASSQGGGQSTEAFF
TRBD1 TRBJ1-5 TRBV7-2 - TGTGCCAGCAGCCTGACCGGGACAGGGGGCTTAAATCAGCCCCAGCATTTT CASSLTGTGGLNQPQHF
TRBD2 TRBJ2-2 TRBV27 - TGTGCCAGCAGTTTCATAGGGGCTAGCGGGTTCACCGGGGAGCTGTTTTTT CASSFIGASGFTGELFF
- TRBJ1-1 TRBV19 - TGTGCCAGTAGTATGGGGGGACTTGAAGCTTTCTTT CASSMGGLEAFF
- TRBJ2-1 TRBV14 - TGTGCCAGCAGCCAAATTGGCCTAGCGCTAGACAATGAGCAGTTCTTC CASSQIGLALDNEQFF
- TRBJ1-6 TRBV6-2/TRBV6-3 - TGTGCCAGCAGTTACCAACGCCTGGAGAATTCACCCCTCCACTTT CASSYQRLENSPLHF
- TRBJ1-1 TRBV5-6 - TGTGCCAGCACCGCGGGAGGGACGGACACTGAAGCTTTCTTT CASTAGGTDTEAFF
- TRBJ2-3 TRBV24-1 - TGTGCCACCAGTGATTCTAGGGATAGCACAGATACGCAGTATTTT CATSDSRDSTDTQYF
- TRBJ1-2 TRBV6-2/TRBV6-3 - TGTGCCAGCAGTAACGGGAGCGGCTACACCTTC CASSNGSGYTF
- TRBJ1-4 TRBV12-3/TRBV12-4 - TGTGCCAGCAGCTTCCGGGAGAATGAAAAACTGTTTTTT CASSFRENEKLFF
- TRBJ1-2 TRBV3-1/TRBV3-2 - TGTGCCAGCAGCCAAGATGGTCCGGGGAACTATGGCTACACCTTC CASSQDGPGNYGYTF
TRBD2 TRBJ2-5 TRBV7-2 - TGTGCCAGCAGCTTGGGACTAGCGCAAGAGACCCAGTACTTC CASSLGLAQETQYF
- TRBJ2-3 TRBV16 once TGTGCCAGCAGCCAATCGACAGATACGCAGTATTTT CASSQSTDTQYF
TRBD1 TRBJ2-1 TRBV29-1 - TGCAGCGTTGCGGGGGGACAGGGGGCGGATGAGCAGTTCTTC CSVAGGQGADEQFF
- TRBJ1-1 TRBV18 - TGTGCCAGCTCACCACGGAGGGGACCGAACACTGAAGCTTTCTTT CASSPRRGPNTEAFF
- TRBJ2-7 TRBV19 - TGTGCCAGTAGTATTGGCCGCTACGAGCAGTACTTC CASSIGRYEQYF
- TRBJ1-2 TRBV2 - TGTGCCAGCAGTGAAGCGGGGCAGGGGAGGGGTGGCTACACCTTC CASSEAGQGRGGYTF
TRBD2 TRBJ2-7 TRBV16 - TGTGCCAGCAGCCAGGGACTAGCGGGCAGTTTCTCCTACGAGCAGTACTTC CASSQGLAGSFSYEQYF
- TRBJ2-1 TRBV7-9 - TGTGCCAGCAGCCCCGGCGTCGCGGGCGGATCCTACAATGAGCAGTTCTTC CASSPGVAGGSYNEQFF
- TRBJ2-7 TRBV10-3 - TGTGCCATCAGGACCCGGGACGGATACGAGCAGTACTTC CAIRTRDGYEQYF
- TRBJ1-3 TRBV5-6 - TGTGCCAGCAGCCACCGCGTTGGTGGAAACACCATATATTTT CASSHRVGGNTIYF
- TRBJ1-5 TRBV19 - TGTGCCAGTAGTGGGTTACAGGGAGGGGGACAGCCCCAGCATTTT CASSGLQGGGQPQHF
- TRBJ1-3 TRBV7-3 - TGTGCCAGCAGCCCCGATAACTCTGGAAACACCATATATTTT CASSPDNSGNTIYF
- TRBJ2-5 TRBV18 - TGTGCCAGCTCACCCCTTAGCGGAAAAGAGACCCAGTACTTC CASSPLSGKETQYF
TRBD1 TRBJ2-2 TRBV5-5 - TGTGCCAGCAGCGACAGGGTTCGGAACACCGGGGAGCTGTTTTTT CASSDRVRNTGELFF
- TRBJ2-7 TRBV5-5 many TGTGCCAGCAGCTTGGCCACGTCCTACGAGCAGTACTTC CASSLATSYEQYF
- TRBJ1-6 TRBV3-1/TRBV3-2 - TGTGCCAGCAGCCAAGGGCCACAGGCTGGTGTATCCCTCCACTTT CASSQGPQAGVSLHF
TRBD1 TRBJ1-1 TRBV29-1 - TGCAGCGCCTACAAAGGGACAGGGGGCACTGAAGCTTTCTTT CSAYKGTGGTEAFF
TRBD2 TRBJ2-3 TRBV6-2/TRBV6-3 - TGTGCCAGCAGTAGGACTAGCGGGGGGGTACGCACAGATACGCAGTATTTT CASSRTSGGVRTDTQYF
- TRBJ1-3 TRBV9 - TGTGCCAGCAGCGCGTGGGGCTCTGGAAACACCATATATTTT CASSAWGSGNTIYF
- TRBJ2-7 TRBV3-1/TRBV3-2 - TGTGCCAGCAGCCAGGGACCGGCGGAGGCCTACGAGCAGTACTTC CASSQGPAEAYEQYF
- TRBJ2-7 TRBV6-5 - TGTGCCAGCAGGGTAGGGGTTTTCTCCTACGAGCAGTACTTC CASRVGVFSYEQYF
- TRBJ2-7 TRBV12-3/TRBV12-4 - TGTGCCAGCAGACAGGGAAGGGCCTACGAGCAGTACTTC CASRQGRAYEQYF
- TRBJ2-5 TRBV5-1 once TGCGCCAGCAGCTTGGGTGCGGGGGAGACCCAGTACTTC CASSLGAGETQYF
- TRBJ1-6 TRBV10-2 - TGCGCCAGCACCGAGGGGGGCTCCTATAATTCACCCCTCCACTTT CASTEGGSYNSPLHF
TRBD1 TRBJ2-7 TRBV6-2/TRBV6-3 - TGTGCCAGCAGTTACTCGACAGGGTACGAGCAGTACTTC CASSYSTGYEQYF